There are a few counts of the clone carrying this TCR beta chain. This CDR3 spans 16 amino acids. Germline values: CDR1 MRHNA, CDR2 SNTAGT. Trimming left V 6 bases short and J 0 bases short, with 14 bases between. Clones were sequenced by immunoSEQ multiplex PCR, and TCRdb holds only the in-frame ones, with some missing. The repertoire consists of about 62,000 clones, with 76% occurring once and the leading ten covering over 12%. The sample originates from a study of T cell responses to AZD1222 COVID-19 vaccine. This chain links TRBV6-4 with TRBJ1-4; no definite D call. The receptor's source is an adult in good health. This material consisted of peripheral blood, taken on day 0 of AZD1222 vaccination. The DNA for the CDR3 is TGTGCCAGCAGAACATATCTGGCCGCAACTAATGAAAAACTGTTTTTT. Amino acid sequence: CASRTYLAATNEKLFF.